This T cell receptor (beta chain) was identified during a study of T cells in Graves' hyperthyroidism and ophthalmopathy. Findings and limits, study-wide: Expanded thyroid clonotypes (above 0.001) were mostly also found in blood.

The CDR3 length is 13 residues. Trimming left V 3 bases short and J 6 bases short, with 12 bases between. Per germline, CDR1 SGHTA and CDR2 FQGNSA. Amplified regions were TCR beta CDR3 sequences from RNA transcripts. HTBI primers were employed in a first-round RT-PCR of the TCR CDR3. MiXCR was run by TCRdb on the multiplex PCR reads, yielding one entry per CDR3 protein. The table includes roughly 500,000 distinct CDR3 sequences, around 45% detected once. In the case of this clonotype: Its antigen remains unknown.

Uncontrolled infection, other autoimmune disease, pregnancy or lactation excluded patients. This chain uses TRBV7-2 with TRBJ2-7, with a weak D call TRBD2 (5 bases). Material: peripheral blood or thyroid tissue (not recorded which). The TCR originated in an adult woman with Graves' disease, either hyperthyroidism or ophthalmopathy (not recorded which). CDR3 sequence reads: CASSLRGPAEQYF. CDR3 DNA sequence: TGTGCCAGCAGCTTGCGCGGGCCCGCCGAGCAGTACTTC.